This TCR beta chain was recovered during a study of T cell repertoires in cytomegalovirus infection. Study details: Both recently identified HLA-C-restricted and well-studied HLA-B-restricted CMV epitopes were used in the study. From public TCR beta signatures came an indication of both CMV infection and matching HLA type.

This CDR3 contains 18 residues. Trimming cost V 0 bases and J 3 bases, with 20 bases left between them. Germline V lookup: CDR1 LGHNA, CDR2 YSLEER. TCRdb used MiXCR to reprocess the reads, holding one entry per CDR3 protein. The table includes fewer than 1,000,000 distinct CDR3 sequences, roughly 30% detected once. General observations from the study: Cumulative frequency of public TCR beta families picked out carriers of CMV plus the relevant HLA. Clonotype analysis showed dominance of the ex vivo response by HLA-C-restricted CMV-specific TCR beta clonotypes.

With regard to this clonotype: Antigen: not known.

The gene calls are TRBV4-3 and TRBJ1-2, with a weak D call TRBD1 (6 bases). The receptor was derived from a human donor in good health (CMV status not recorded). Some clones in this sample may be carry-over from other donors' samples. The specimen was cultured CD8+ T cells from PBMCs, collected from culture after CMV antigen stimulation. CDR3: CASSQELNREGFDYGYTF. The CDR3 coding sequence is TGCGCCAGCAGCCAAGAACTTAACAGGGAAGGTTTCGACTATGGCTACACCTTC.